Listed here are 5 T cell receptor beta chains from one sample, sequenced in a study of regulatory T cells in long-lasting Graves disease. Construction of the TCR beta libraries employed iRepertoire HTBI primers in conjunction with Arm-PCR of CDR3 regions. In TCRdb, the multiplex PCR reads were re-called with MiXCR into one record per CDR3 protein. The table shows about 470,000 distinct CDR3 sequences, with 20% to 25% occurring only once. This sample's time point: persistent/refractory GD, antithyroid drugs over 5 years with positive TRAb. Isolated PBMC RNA provided the starting material for the TCR library. The material sequenced was peripheral blood mononuclear cells (PBMCs), taken when the disease was refractory, from a patient treated with antithyroid drugs. These TCRs come from a female donor with Graves disease.

This clonotype was counted at least ten times. This chain uses TRBV20-1 with TRBJ1-1; tentative D call: TRBD1 (5 bases). Trimming left V 0 bases short and J 2 bases short, with 13 bases between. Per germline, CDR1 DFQATT and CDR2 SNEGSKA (reference sequence). The CDR3 has 15 residues. CDR3 coding DNA: TGCAGTGCTAGAGATATAGGACACCCAAACACTGAAGCTTTCTTT. Its translation: CSARDIGHPNTEAFF.

This clonotype came up a few times. The rearrangement links TRBV11-2 to TRBJ2-2; TRBD2 aligns across 14 bases. Germline V gene lookup returns CDR1 SGHAT and CDR2 FQNNGV. The CDR3 contains 19 residues. V shed 5 bases, J shed 3 bases, and the junction held 11 bases outside the gene matches. The CDR3 reads CASSTPPGTSGGYTGELFF. CDR3 in DNA: TGTGCCAGCAGCACCCCCCCCGGGACTAGCGGGGGTTACACCGGGGAGCTGTTTTTT.

In this sample, this clonotype turned up many times. At one of its ends the junction is not consistent with the germline gene, which may arise from a read error. The chain carries TRBV5-4 and TRBJ2-7; D is unclear. This CDR3 comprises 13 residues. CDR1 SGHNT and CDR2 YYREEE come from the germline V gene (reference sequence). CDR3 DNA sequence: TGTGCCAGCGGTTCATACAGCTCCTTCGAGCAGTACTTC. As protein: CASGSYSSFEQYF.

This clonotype came up many times. The chain recombines TRBV20-1 with TRBJ2-7; D gene ambiguous. V lost 0 bases, J lost 2 bases, and 8 bases lay in between. Germline CDR1 and CDR2: DFQATT and SNEGSKA (reference sequence). The CDR3 loop spans 13 amino acids. CDR3 DNA sequence: TGCAGTGCTAGAGAAGGATCTACCTACGAGCAGTACTTC. This encodes CSAREGSTYEQYF.

Ten or more counts support this clonotype. The CDR3 DNA is TGTGCCAGCAGCTTCCGCGGGGGGGGGCAGCCCCAGCATTTT. Its translation is CASSFRGGGQPQHF. This chain connects TRBV7-6 to TRBJ1-5, with a tentative D call TRBD1 (5 bases). Germline V gene sequence: CDR1 SGHVS, CDR2 FNYEAQ. V was shortened by 3 bases and J by 7 bases, with 13 bases between the two germline ends. This CDR3 has 14 amino acids.